These 25 T cell receptor beta chains share one sample of origin, sequenced in a study of blood T cells in healthy people across ages. Together with a sample-barcoded 5' primer, a J-beta primer mix was included in a second PCR lasting 7 to 11 cycles. TCRdb called the 5' RACE reads again in MiXCR, with one record for every CDR3 protein. The sample holds about 1.6 million distinct CDR3 sequences; about 31% are singletons and the top ten take about 11%. The sequenced sample was blood. The receptors here all came from a woman aged 25 to 39 in good health.

This clonotype was detected only a few times. The rearrangement uses TRBV20-1 and TRBJ2-1; TRBD2 agrees at 8 bases. Germline assignment: CDR1 DFQATT and CDR2 SNEGSKA (reference sequence). J was trimmed by 2 bases and V by 5 bases; bases with no gene match: 8. The CDR3 has 15 amino acids. CDR3 in amino acids: CSASAGSGTYNEQFF. CDR3 nucleotides: TGCAGTGCTTCTGCGGGTAGCGGGACCTACAATGAGCAGTTCTTC.

This clonotype has a handful of counts. The V and J genes are TRBV27 and TRBJ1-2; the D gene is possibly TRBD1 (6 bases). V dropped 5 bases and J dropped 2 bases, with 15 bases sitting between them. Looked up from germline, CDR1 is MNHEY and CDR2 is SMNVEV (reference sequence). The CDR3 covers 15 residues. CDR3 amino acids: CASSPLQGINYGYTF. As DNA, the CDR3 is TGTGCCAGCAGTCCGCTACAGGGAATCAACTATGGCTACACCTTC.

V gene TRBV20-1 combines with J gene TRBJ2-1; unclear D gene. Germline V gene data show CDR1 as DFQATT and CDR2 as SNEGSKA (reference sequence). This CDR3 has 14 amino acids. With 0 bases removed from V and 8 bases from J, the gap between germline ends came to 14 bases. The CDR3 loop reads CSARDLGQVDEQFF. CDR3 nucleotides: TGCAGTGCTAGAGATTTGGGCCAAGTCGATGAGCAGTTCTTC.

The V and J genes are TRBV20-1 and TRBJ2-1; 8 bases agree with TRBD2. Germline lookup yields CDR1 DFQATT and CDR2 SNEGSKA (reference sequence). V trimming: 5 bases; J trimming: 1 base; junction bases outside the gene matches: 10. This CDR3 is built from 16 residues. CDR3 amino acids: CSAGRAGVGSYNEQFF. CDR3 sequence (DNA): TGCAGTGCTGGAAGAGCGGGAGTGGGGTCCTACAATGAGCAGTTCTTC.

The chain employs TRBV20-1 and TRBJ2-5; 8 positions match TRBD1. The CDR3 is made up of 15 amino acids. Germline loops: CDR1 DFQATT, CDR2 SNEGSKA (reference sequence). V gave up 3 bases and J gave up 5 bases; unmatched junction bases: 11. CDR3 protein: CSASRTGFGSETQYF. The DNA of the CDR3 is TGCAGTGCTAGCAGGACAGGGTTTGGGAGCGAGACCCAGTACTTC.

This clonotype was counted a few times. This rearrangement joins TRBV3-1 to TRBJ1-6; TRBD1 is a possible D gene (6 bases). The V and J ends lost 10 bases and 5 bases respectively, with 15 bases between them. This CDR3 spans 14 amino acids. Germline CDR1 is LGHDT and CDR2 is YNNKEL (reference sequence). CDR3 sequence reads: CATRGGRDNSPLHF. CDR3 DNA: TGTGCCACCCGAGGGGGACGGGATAATTCACCCCTCCACTTT.

The rearrangement links TRBV9 to TRBJ1-2; D remains unclear. Germline values: CDR1 SGDLS, CDR2 YYNGEE. CDR3 length: 14 residues. Trimming stripped 4 bases from V and 6 bases from J, with 16 bases between. The CDR3 is CASSSLWVLDGYTF. The CDR3 nucleotides read TGTGCCAGCAGCTCCCTATGGGTTTTGGATGGCTACACCTTC.

The J gene is TRBJ2-5, the V gene TRBV13, with D perhaps matching TRBD2 (6 bases). CDR1 is PRHDT and CDR2 is FYEKMQ in the germline V gene (reference sequence). The CDR3 loop spans 15 amino acids. V lost 2 bases to trimming and J lost 5 bases, with 15 bases between them. The CDR3 nucleotides are TGTGCCAGCAGCTTAACTTCGGGAGATGGGGAGACCCAGTACTTC. This codes for CASSLTSGDGETQYF.

The chain couples TRBV27 to TRBJ1-5; 9 nucleotides line up with TRBD1. Per germline, CDR1 MNHEY and CDR2 SMNVEV (reference sequence). The CDR3 has 17 residues. V shed 6 bases, J shed 6 bases, and the junction held 15 bases outside the gene matches. The CDR3 DNA reads as TGTGCCAGCAGCCCACGGGACAGGGCGTTTATCGGTCAGCCCCAGCATTTT. This encodes CASSPRDRAFIGQPQHF.

This clonotype has a handful of counts. The rearrangement links TRBV10-3 to TRBJ2-7, with D perhaps matching TRBD2 (6 bases). The germline gives CDR1 ENHRY, CDR2 SYGVKD. The CDR3 covers 14 residues. With 4 bases removed from V and 1 base from J, the gap between germline ends came to 11 bases. CDR3 region: CAISGGEVSYEQYF. DNA of the CDR3: TGTGCCATCAGTGGTGGGGAGGTTTCCTACGAGCAGTACTTC.

This clonotype was counted between two and nine times. The chain uses TRBV3-1 and TRBJ2-7, with 9 nucleotides matching TRBD2. CDR1 and CDR2 (germline): LGHDT, YNNKEL (reference sequence). Unmatched junction bases numbered 8, after V lost 4 bases and J lost 4 bases. The CDR3 runs 15 residues. As DNA, the CDR3 is TGTGCCAGCAGCCTAAAAAATAGCGGGAGTTACGAGCAGTACTTC. It yields the protein CASSLKNSGSYEQYF.

At least ten counts were recorded for this clonotype. The chain couples TRBV7-6 to TRBJ1-2, with 7 bases that match TRBD1. Germline V gene lookup returns CDR1 SGHVS and CDR2 FNYEAQ. CDR3 length: 13 amino acids. Losses at the gene ends were 3 bases for V and 8 bases for J; bases not matched to a gene: 6. The DNA of the CDR3 is TGTGCCAGCAGCTTGAGACAGGGAAGCGGCTACACCTTC. Its protein product is CASSLRQGSGYTF.

This clonotype was picked up a small number of times. The chain has TRBV6-1 and TRBJ1-6; D unclear. The germline V gene has CDR1 MNHNS and CDR2 SASEGT. The CDR3 consists of 10 residues. V shed 2 bases and J shed 12 bases, with 2 bases lying between them. The CDR3, as DNA: TGTGCCAGCAGTGAAAAACCCCTCCACTTT. Encoded protein: CASSEKPLHF.

The gene calls are TRBV7-2 and TRBJ2-1; the match to TRBD2 covers 8 bases. The CDR3 sequence is 15 residues long. Trimming removed 1 base from V and 9 bases from J; junction bases left unmatched: 8. Germline V lookup: CDR1 SGHTA, CDR2 FQGNSA. The CDR3 region is CASSLVGLAGGEQFF. The CDR3, as DNA: TGTGCCAGCAGCTTAGTAGGGCTAGCGGGTGGTGAGCAGTTCTTC. The complete variable domain, with remaining parts taken from reference TRBV7-2 and TRBJ2-1, reads GAGVSQSPSNKVTEKGKDVELRCDPISGHTALYWYRQSLGQGLEFLIYFQGNSAPDKSGLPSDRFSAERTGGSVSTLTIQRTQQEDSAVYLCASSLVGLAGGEQFFGPGTRLTVL.

The chain links TRBV20-1 to TRBJ2-1; D not resolved. The V end lost 0 bases, the J end lost 0 bases, and 9 bases lay between the germline ends. The CDR3 consists of 15 residues. In germline, CDR1 is DFQATT, CDR2 SNEGSKA (reference sequence). The CDR3 DNA sequence: TGCAGTGCTAGAGACCCGGGCGTCTCCTACAATGAGCAGTTCTTC. Its protein is CSARDPGVSYNEQFF.

The chain combines TRBV5-1 with TRBJ2-3; 8 bases match TRBD1. Germline assignment: CDR1 SGHRS and CDR2 YFSETQ. V lost 5 bases and J lost 5; bases outside the gene matches: 10. This CDR3 comprises 15 residues. CDR3 coding DNA: TGCGCCAGCAGGCGGACAGGGACTGTCGGAGATACGCAGTATTTT. It yields the protein CASRRTGTVGDTQYF.

CDR3 residues: CASSFGRVGNTIYF. The CDR3 DNA sequence: TGTGCCAGCAGCTTCGGCCGGGTAGGAAACACCATATATTTT. The chain carries TRBV11-2 and TRBJ1-3, with no clear D. This CDR3 contains 14 residues. Looked up from germline, CDR1 is SGHAT and CDR2 is FQNNGV. Between the trimmed V and J ends, which lost 3 bases and 4 bases, there was a span of 10 bases.

This clonotype was seen a handful of times. The J gene is TRBJ2-7, the V gene TRBV9; D is possibly TRBD1 or TRBD2 (5 bases each). The CDR3 has 14 residues. V was pared by 4 bases and J by 1 base, with 12 bases between. Looked up from germline, CDR1 is SGDLS and CDR2 is YYNGEE. CDR3 coding DNA: TGTGCCAGCAGCTTGGGACCCAAGTCCTACGAGCAGTACTTC. Its translation is CASSLGPKSYEQYF.

As concerns this clonotype: Since a much larger clone is just one base distant, this may be a read error. The V and J genes are TRBV10-3 and TRBJ2-7, with D perhaps matching TRBD1 (6 bases). The J call may be incorrect, as the DNA end agrees better with TRBJ2-5. The CDR3 runs to 14 residues. Looked up from germline, CDR1 is ENHRY and CDR2 is SYGVKD. CDR3: CAISGAGAMETQYF. The CDR3 DNA reads TGTGCCATCAGTGGGGCAGGGGCAATGGAGACCCAGTACTTC.

The chain combines TRBV4-2 with TRBJ2-7; TRBD1 agrees at 7 bases. Germline loops: CDR1 LGHNA, CDR2 YNFKEQ. There are 16 residues in the CDR3. V lost 0 bases to trimming and J lost 0 bases; unmatched junction nucleotides: 5. The CDR3 sequence: CASSQEGTEFSYEQYF. CDR3 nucleotide sequence: TGTGCCAGCAGCCAAGAAGGGACAGAGTTCTCCTACGAGCAGTACTTC.

This clonotype was seen many times. This chain joins TRBV7-2 and TRBJ2-1; tentatively, D is TRBD2 (5 bases). The CDR3 has 17 amino acids. The germline gives CDR1 SGHTA, CDR2 FQGNSA. V was trimmed by 5 bases and J by 8 bases, leaving 25 bases between them. In DNA, the CDR3 is TGTGCCAGCAGCCCACGAAAAAGTACTAGACCACCTCATGAGCAGTTCTTC. Residues: CASSPRKSTRPPHEQFF.

The chain is built from TRBV7-3 and TRBJ2-3, with no clear D. The CDR3 extends over 14 amino acids. The germline V gene has CDR1 SGHTA and CDR2 FQGTGA. Trimming shortened V by 2 bases and J by 4 bases, and 10 bases separated the two germline ends. The CDR3 DNA is TGTGCCAGCAGCTTAGGTACCACCCCAGATACGCAGTATTTT. It is translated as CASSLGTTPDTQYF.

Of note for this clonotype: At one end the junction does not follow the germline gene, possibly because of a read error. The rearrangement uses TRBV3-1 and TRBJ2-1, with 13 bases that match TRBD2. Per the germline V gene, CDR1 is LGHDT and CDR2 is YNNKEL (reference sequence). The CDR3 is 15 residues long. As DNA, the CDR3 is TGTGCCAGCAGCCCGGGACTAGCGGGAAACAATGAGCGGTTCTTC. Translated, it gives CASSPGLAGNNERFF.

In DNA, the CDR3 is TGTGCCACCAGTGGCCTAGCGGGACGGTCGTCAGATACGCAGTATTTT. This gives the protein CATSGLAGRSSDTQYF. The V gene is TRBV24-1, the J gene TRBJ2-3, with 9 bases matching TRBD2. With V trimmed by 5 bases and J by 4 bases, 9 bases remained unmatched. Germline assignment: CDR1 KGHDR and CDR2 SFDVKD. CDR3 length equals 16 residues.

This clonotype has a handful of counts. The genes are TRBV20-1 and TRBJ2-7; TRBD2 might be the D (5 bases). The germline CDR1 and CDR2 sequences are DFQATT and SNEGSKA (reference sequence). V was clipped by 6 bases and J by 4 bases, with 10 bases between them. The CDR3 contains 11 residues. The CDR3 DNA follows: TGCAGTGCCACAAGCGGATACGAGCAGTACTTC. It yields the protein CSATSGYEQYF.